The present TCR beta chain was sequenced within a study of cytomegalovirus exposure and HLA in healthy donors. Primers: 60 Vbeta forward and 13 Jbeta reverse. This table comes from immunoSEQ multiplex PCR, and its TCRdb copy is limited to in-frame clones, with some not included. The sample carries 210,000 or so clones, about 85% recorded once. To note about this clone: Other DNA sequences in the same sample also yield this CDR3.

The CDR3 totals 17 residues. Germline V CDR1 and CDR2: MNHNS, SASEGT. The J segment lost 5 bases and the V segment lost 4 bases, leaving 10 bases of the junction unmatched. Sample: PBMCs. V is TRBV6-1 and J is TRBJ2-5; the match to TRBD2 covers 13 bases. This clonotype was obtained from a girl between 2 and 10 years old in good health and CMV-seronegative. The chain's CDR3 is CASSATGTSGVGETQYF. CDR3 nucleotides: TGTGCCAGCAGTGCCACCGGGACTAGCGGGGTCGGGGAGACCCAGTACTTC.